The sequence of this T cell receptor (beta chain) was determined in a study of shared clonotypes between healthy human individuals. The length of the CDR3 is 12 residues. Germline V lookup: CDR1 LGHNT, CDR2 FRNRAP. Trimming stripped 4 bases from V and 5 bases from J, with 9 bases between. The CD8 memory sample joined CD45RO+ cells and CCR7-negative CD45RA+ cells. Deep-level settings were used for running the assay. The repertoire was sequenced with immunoSEQ multiplex PCR; TCRdb's copy has only in-frame clones and lacks some. This repertoire shows approximately 640,000 clones, 90% found once; its top ten account for roughly 36%.

The chain has TRBV12-5 and TRBJ2-7; the D gene could be TRBD1 or TRBD2 (5 bases each). The specimen was memory CD8+ T cells from PBMCs. Subset here: CD45RO+ cells pooled with CCR7-negative TemRA cells. This TCR derives from a man between 18 and 35 years old in good health. Some clones in this sample may be carry-over from other donors' samples. CDR3 loop: CASGWGSDEQYF. The CDR3 DNA sequence: TGTGCTAGTGGTTGGGGGTCGGACGAGCAGTACTTC.